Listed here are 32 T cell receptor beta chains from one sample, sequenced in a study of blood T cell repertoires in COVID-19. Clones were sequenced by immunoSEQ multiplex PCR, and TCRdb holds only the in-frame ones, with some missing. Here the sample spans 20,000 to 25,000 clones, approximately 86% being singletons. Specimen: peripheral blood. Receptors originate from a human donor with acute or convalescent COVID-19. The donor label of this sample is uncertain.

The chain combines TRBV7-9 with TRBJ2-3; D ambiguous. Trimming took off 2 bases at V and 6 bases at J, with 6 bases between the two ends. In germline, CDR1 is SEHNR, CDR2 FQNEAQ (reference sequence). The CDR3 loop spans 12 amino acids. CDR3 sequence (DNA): TGTGCCAGCAGCTTATTCGGGGATACGCAGTATTTT. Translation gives CASSLFGDTQYF.

The CDR3 here is CASSAGTGGTGELFF. The CDR3, as DNA: TGTGCCAGCAGCGCCGGGACAGGGGGTACCGGGGAGCTGTTTTTT. The chain employs TRBV9 and TRBJ2-2; TRBD1 matches 11 bases. Per the germline V gene, CDR1 is SGDLS and CDR2 is YYNGEE. The CDR3 loop spans 15 amino acids. J gave up 5 bases and V 3 bases, and 3 bases lay outside the gene matches. The complete variable domain, with remaining parts taken from reference TRBV9 and TRBJ2-2, reads DSGVTQTPKHLITATGQRVTLRCSPRSGDLSVYWYQQSLDQGLQFLIQYYNGEERAKGNILERFSAQQFPDLHSELNLSSLELGDSALYFCASSAGTGGTGELFFGEGSRLTVL.

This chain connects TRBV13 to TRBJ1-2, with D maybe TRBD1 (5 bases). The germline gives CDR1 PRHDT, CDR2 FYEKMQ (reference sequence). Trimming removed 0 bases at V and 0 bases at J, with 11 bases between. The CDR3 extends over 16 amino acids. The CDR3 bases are TGTGCCAGCAGCTTAGGCCTAGACAGAACTAACTATGGCTACACCTTC. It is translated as CASSLGLDRTNYGYTF.

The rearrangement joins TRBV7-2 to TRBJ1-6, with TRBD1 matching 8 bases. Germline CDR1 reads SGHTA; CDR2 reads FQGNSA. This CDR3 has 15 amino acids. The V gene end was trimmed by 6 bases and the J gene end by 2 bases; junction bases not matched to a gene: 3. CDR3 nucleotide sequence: TGTGCCAGCAGATCGGACAGGGCCTATAATTCACCCCTCCACTTT. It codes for CASRSDRAYNSPLHF.

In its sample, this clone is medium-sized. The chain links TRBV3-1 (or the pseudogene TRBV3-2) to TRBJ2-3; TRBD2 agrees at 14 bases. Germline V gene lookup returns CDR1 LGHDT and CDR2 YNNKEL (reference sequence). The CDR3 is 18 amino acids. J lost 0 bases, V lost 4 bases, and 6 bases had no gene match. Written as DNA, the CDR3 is TGTGCCAGCAGCCTGGGACTAGCGGGGGCCACTAGCACAGATACGCAGTATTTT. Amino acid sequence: CASSLGLAGATSTDTQYF.

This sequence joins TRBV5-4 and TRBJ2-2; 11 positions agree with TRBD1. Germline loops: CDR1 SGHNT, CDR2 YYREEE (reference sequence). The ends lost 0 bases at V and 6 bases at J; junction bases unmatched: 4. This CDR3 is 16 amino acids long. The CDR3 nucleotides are TGTGCCAGCAGCTTGGAATGGACAGGGGGCCCCGGGGAGCTGTTTTTT. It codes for CASSLEWTGGPGELFF.

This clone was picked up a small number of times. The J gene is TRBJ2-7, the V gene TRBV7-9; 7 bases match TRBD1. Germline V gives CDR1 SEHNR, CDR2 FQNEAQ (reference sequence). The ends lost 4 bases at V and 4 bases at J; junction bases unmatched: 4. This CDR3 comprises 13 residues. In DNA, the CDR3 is TGTGCCAGCAGCTCCCGGGACAGTTACGAGCAGTACTTC. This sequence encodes CASSSRDSYEQYF.

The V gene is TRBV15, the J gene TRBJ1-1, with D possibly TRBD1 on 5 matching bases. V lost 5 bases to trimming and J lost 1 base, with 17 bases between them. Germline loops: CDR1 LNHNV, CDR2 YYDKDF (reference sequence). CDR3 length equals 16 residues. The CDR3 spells CATSPTTGRENTEAFF. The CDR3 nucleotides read TGTGCCACCAGCCCCACGACGGGCAGGGAGAACACTGAAGCTTTCTTT.

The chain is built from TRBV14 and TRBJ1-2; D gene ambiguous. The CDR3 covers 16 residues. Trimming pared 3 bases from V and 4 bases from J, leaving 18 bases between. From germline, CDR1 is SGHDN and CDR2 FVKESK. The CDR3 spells CASSQGSRTEFYGYTF. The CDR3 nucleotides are TGTGCCAGCAGCCAGGGCTCTCGCACAGAGTTCTATGGCTACACCTTC.

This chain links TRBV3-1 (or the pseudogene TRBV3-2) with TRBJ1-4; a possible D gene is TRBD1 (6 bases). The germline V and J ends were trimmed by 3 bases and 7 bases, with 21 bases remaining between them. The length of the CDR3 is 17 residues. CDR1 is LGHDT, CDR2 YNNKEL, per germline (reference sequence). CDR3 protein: CASSQIHRQDIGEKLFF. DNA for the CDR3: TGTGCCAGCAGCCAGATACATCGACAGGACATAGGTGAAAAACTGTTTTTT.

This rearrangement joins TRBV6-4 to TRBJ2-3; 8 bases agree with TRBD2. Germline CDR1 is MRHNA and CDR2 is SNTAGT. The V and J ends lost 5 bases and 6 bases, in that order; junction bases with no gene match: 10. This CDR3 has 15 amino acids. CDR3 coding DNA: TGTGCCAGCAGTACCCGGGGGGGAAGCGGCGATACGCAGTATTTT. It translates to CASSTRGGSGDTQYF.

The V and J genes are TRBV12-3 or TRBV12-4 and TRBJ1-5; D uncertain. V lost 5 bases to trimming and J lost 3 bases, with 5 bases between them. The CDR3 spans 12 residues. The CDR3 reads CASSVYNQPQHF. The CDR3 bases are TGTGCCAGCAGTGTATACAATCAGCCCCAGCATTTT.

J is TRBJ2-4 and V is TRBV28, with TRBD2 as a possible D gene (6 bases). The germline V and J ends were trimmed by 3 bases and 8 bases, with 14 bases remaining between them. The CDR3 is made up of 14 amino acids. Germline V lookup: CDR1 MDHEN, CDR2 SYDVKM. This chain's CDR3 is CASSLGGSGDIQYF. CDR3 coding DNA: TGTGCCAGCAGTTTGGGAGGTTCCGGAGACATTCAGTACTTC.

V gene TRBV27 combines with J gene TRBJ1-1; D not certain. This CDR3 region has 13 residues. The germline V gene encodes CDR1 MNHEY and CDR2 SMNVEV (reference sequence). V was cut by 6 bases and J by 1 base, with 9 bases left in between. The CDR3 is CASSYTENTEAFF. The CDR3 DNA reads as TGTGCCAGCAGCTACACAGAGAACACTGAAGCTTTCTTT.

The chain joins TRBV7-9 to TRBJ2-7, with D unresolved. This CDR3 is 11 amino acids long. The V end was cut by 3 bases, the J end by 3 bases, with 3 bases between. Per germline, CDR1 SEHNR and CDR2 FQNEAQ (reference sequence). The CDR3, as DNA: TGTGCCAGCAGCTTCAACTACGAGCAGTACTTC. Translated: CASSFNYEQYF.

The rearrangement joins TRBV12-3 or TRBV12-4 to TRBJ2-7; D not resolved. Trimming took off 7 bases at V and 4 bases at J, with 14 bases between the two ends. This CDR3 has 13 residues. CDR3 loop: CASTYGLTYEQYF. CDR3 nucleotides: TGTGCCAGCACCTACGGCCTGACTTACGAGCAGTACTTC.

The CDR3, as DNA: TGTGCCAGCAGCTTTGGGGTGGCGGGGGGGAGCAATGAGCAGTTCTTC. As protein: CASSFGVAGGSNEQFF. The chain uses TRBV3-1 (or the pseudogene TRBV3-2) and TRBJ2-1; 9 bases match TRBD2. CDR3 length: 16 residues. CDR1 and CDR2 (germline): LGHDT, YNNKEL (reference sequence). The trim removed 5 bases at V and 6 bases at J, leaving 11 bases unmatched.

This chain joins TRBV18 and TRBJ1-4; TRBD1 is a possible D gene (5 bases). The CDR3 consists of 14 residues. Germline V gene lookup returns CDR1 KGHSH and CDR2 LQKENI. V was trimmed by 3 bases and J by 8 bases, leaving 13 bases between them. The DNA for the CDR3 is TGTGCCAGCTCACCGGGTCAGGGTGGAGAAAAACTGTTTTTT. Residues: CASSPGQGGEKLFF.

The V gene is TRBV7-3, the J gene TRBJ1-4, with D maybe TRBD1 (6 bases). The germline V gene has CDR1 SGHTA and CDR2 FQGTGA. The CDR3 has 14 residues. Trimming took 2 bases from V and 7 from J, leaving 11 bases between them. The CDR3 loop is CASSLSGEGEKLFF. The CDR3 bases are TGTGCCAGCAGCTTATCAGGGGAGGGTGAAAAACTGTTTTTT.

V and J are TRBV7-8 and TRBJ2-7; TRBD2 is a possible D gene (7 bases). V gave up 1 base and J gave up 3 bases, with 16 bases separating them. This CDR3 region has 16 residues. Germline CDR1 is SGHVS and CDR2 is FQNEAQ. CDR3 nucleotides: TGTGCCAGCAGCTTAGAGGGTCGGCGGGGGCGCTACGAGCAGTACTTC. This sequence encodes CASSLEGRRGRYEQYF.

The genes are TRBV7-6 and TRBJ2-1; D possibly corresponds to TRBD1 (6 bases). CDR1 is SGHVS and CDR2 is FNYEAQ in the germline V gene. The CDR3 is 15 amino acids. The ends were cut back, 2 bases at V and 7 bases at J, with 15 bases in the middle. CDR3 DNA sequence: TGTGCCAGCAGCTTAACGCCCGGGACACAGAATGAGCAGTTCTTC. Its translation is CASSLTPGTQNEQFF.

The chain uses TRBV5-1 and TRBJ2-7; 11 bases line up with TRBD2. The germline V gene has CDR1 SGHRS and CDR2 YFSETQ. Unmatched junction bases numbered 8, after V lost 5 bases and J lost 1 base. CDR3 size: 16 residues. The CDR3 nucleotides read TGCGCCAGCAGTCCCGAGACTAGCGGGGTTTCCTACGAGCAGTACTTC. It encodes CASSPETSGVSYEQYF. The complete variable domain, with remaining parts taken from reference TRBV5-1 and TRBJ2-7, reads KAGVTQTPRYLIKTRGQQVTLSCSPISGHRSVSWYQQTPGQGLQFLFEYFSETQRNKGNFPGRFSGRQFSNSRSEMNVSTLELGDSALYLCASSPETSGVSYEQYFGPGTRLTVT.

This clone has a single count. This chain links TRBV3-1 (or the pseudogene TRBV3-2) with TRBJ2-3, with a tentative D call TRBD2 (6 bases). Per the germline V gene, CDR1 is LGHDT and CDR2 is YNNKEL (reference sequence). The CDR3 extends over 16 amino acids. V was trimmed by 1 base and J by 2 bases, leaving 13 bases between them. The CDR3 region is CASSQGVAEDTDTQYF. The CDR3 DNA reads TGTGCCAGCAGCCAAGGGGTAGCGGAAGACACAGATACGCAGTATTTT.

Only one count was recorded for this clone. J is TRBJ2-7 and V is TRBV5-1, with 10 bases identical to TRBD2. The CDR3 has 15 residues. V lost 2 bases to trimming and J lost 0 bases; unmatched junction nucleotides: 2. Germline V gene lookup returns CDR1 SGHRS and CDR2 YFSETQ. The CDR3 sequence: CASSLTSGISYEQYF. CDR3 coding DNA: TGCGCCAGCAGCTTAACTAGCGGGATCTCCTACGAGCAGTACTTC.

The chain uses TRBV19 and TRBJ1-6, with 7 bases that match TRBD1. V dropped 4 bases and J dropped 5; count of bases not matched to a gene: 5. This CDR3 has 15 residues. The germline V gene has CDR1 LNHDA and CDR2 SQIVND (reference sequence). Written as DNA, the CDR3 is TGTGCCAGTAGTACCGGACAGGCTAATAATTCACCCCTCCACTTT. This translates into CASSTGQANNSPLHF.

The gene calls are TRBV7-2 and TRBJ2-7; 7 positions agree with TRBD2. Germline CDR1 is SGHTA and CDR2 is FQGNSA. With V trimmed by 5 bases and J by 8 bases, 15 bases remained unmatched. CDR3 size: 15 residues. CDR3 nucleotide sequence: TGTGCCAGCAGCCCAGCGGTCGGACTAGGTGGGAAGCAGTACTTC. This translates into CASSPAVGLGGKQYF.

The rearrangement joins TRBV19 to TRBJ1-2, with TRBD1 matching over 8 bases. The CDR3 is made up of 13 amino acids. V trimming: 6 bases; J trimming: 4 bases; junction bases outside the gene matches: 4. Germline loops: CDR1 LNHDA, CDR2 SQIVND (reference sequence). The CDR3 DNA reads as TGTGCCAGTAGCAGGACAGGGACCTATGGCTACACCTTC. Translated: CASSRTGTYGYTF.

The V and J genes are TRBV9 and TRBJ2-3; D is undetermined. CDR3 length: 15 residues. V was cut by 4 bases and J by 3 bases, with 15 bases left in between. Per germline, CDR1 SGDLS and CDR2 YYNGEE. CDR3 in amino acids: CASSQAPGVTDTQYF. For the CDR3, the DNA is TGTGCCAGCAGCCAAGCGCCCGGCGTTACAGATACGCAGTATTTT. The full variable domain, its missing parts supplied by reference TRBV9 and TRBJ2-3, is DSGVTQTPKHLITATGQRVTLRCSPRSGDLSVYWYQQSLDQGLQFLIQYYNGEERAKGNILERFSAQQFPDLHSELNLSSLELGDSALYFCASSQAPGVTDTQYFGPGTRLTVL.

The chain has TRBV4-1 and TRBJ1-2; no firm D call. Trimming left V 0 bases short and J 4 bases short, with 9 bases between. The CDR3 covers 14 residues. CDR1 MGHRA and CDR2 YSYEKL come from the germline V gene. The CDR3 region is CASSQEGAPYGYTF. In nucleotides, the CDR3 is TGCGCCAGCAGCCAAGAAGGAGCCCCCTATGGCTACACCTTC.

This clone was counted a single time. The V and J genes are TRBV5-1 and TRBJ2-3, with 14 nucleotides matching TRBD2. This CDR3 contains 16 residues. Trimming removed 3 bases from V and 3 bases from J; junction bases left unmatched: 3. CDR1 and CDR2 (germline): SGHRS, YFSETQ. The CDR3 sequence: CASSSRTSGRTDTQYF. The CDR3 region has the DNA TGCGCCAGCAGCTCCCGGACTAGCGGGAGGACAGATACGCAGTATTTT.

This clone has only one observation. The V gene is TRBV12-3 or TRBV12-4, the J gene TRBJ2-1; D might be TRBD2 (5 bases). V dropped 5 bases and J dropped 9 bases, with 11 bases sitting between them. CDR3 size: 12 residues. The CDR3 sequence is CASSPRVGEQFF. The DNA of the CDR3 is TGTGCCAGCAGTCCGAGGGTTGGTGAGCAGTTCTTC.

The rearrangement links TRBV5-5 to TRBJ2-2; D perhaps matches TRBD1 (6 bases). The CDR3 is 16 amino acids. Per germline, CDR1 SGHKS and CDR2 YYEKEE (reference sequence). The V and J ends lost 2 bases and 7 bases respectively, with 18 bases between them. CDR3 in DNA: TGTGCCAGCAGCTTTCGGGCCGGACAGACCCTCGGGGAGCTGTTTTTT. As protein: CASSFRAGQTLGELFF.